A single T cell receptor beta chain is shown here with its context. The data originate from a study of shared clonotypes between healthy human individuals. Caucasian adults residing in Nashville, Tennessee made up all the donors. Measured with immunoSEQ multiplex PCR; TCRdb has only the in-frame clones, and not every one. This table has over a million clones, about 70% appearing once. The V end lost 4 bases, the J end lost 3 bases, and 18 bases lay between the germline ends. CDR1 and CDR2 (germline): MGHRA, YSYEKL. The CDR3 spans 16 residues. The rearrangement uses TRBV4-1 and TRBJ1-1; TRBD1 might be the D (5 bases). The specimen was memory CD4+ T cells sorted from blood. The subset denotes: CD45RA-negative fraction. This clonotype originated in a man aged 18 to 29 in good health. As DNA, the CDR3 is TGCGCCAGCAGCCGGGTGGAAGGGGCGTGGGACACTGAAGCTTTCTTT. Protein sequence: CASSRVEGAWDTEAFF.